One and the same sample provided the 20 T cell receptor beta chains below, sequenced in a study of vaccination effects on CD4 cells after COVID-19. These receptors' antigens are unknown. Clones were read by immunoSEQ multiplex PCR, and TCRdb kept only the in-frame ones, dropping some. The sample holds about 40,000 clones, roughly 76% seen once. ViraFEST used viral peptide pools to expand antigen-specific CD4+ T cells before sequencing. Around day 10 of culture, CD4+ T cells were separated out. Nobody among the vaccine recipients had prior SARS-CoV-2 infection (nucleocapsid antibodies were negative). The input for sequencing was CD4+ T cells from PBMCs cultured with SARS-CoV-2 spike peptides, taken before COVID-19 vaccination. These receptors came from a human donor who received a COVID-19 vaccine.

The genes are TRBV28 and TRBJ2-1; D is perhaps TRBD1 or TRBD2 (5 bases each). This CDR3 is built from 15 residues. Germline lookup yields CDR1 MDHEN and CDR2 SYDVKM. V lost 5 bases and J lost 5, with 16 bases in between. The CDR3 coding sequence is TGTGCCAGCAGTGGGCCCGGGACGGCTAACAATGAGCAGTTCTTC. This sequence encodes CASSGPGTANNEQFF.

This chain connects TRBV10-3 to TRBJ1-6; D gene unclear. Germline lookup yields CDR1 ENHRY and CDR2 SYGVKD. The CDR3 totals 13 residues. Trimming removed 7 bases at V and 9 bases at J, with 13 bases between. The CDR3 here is CAIIGSMASPLHF. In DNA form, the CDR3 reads TGTGCCATCATCGGCAGCATGGCTTCACCCCTCCACTTT.

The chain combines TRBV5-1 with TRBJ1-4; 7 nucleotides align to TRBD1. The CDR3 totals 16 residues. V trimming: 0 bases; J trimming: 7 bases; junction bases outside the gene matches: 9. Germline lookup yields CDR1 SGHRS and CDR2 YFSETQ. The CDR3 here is CASSLVEGASGEKLFF. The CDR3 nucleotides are TGCGCCAGCAGCTTGGTGGAGGGGGCGTCTGGTGAAAAACTGTTTTTT.

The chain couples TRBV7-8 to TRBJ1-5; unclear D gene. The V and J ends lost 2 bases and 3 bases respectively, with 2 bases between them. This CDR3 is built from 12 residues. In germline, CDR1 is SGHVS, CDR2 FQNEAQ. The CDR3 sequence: CASSLPNQPQHF. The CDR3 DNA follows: TGTGCCAGCAGCTTACCCAATCAGCCCCAGCATTTT. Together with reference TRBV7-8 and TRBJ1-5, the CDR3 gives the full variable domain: GAGVSQSPRYKVAKRGQDVALRCDPISGHVSLFWYQQALGQGPEFLTYFQNEAQLDKSGLPSDRFFAERPEGSVSTLKIQRTQQEDSAVYLCASSLPNQPQHFGDGTRLSIL.

CDR3 in DNA: TGTGCCAGCAGTTTCGCGGGAGGGGCGCGGGGCGAGCAGTACTTC. Translated, it gives CASSFAGGARGEQYF. This chain connects TRBV28 to TRBJ2-7; 9 bases match TRBD2. The CDR3 sequence is 15 residues long. Trimming removed 3 bases from V and 6 bases from J; junction bases left unmatched: 9. Germline CDR1 MDHEN, CDR2 SYDVKM.

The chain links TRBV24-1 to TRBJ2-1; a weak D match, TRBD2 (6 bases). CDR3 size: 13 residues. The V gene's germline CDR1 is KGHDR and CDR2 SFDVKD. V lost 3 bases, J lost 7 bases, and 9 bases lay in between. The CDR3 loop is CATSDTSINEQFF. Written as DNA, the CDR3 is TGTGCCACCAGTGATACTAGCATTAATGAGCAGTTCTTC.

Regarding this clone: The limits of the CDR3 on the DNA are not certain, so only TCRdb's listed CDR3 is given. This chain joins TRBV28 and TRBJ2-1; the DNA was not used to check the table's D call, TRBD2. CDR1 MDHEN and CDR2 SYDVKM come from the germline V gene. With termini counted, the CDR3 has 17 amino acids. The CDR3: CASSLWASGSSYNEQFF.

CDR3 sequence: CASSYSGRGDYGYTF. CDR3 in DNA: TGTGCCAGCAGTTACTCGGGAAGGGGCGACTATGGCTACACCTTC. The rearrangement links TRBV6-2 or TRBV6-3 to TRBJ1-2; TRBD1 might be the D (5 bases). Trimming took 0 bases from V and 3 from J, leaving 11 bases between them. This CDR3 has 15 amino acids. Germline CDR1 and CDR2: MNHEY and SVGEGT.

CDR3 nucleotide sequence: TGTGCCAGCAGCTCAAGAACTGAAGCTTTCTTT. As protein: CASSSRTEAFF. This chain links TRBV5-4 with TRBJ1-1; no firm D call. Trimming removed 3 bases at V and 5 bases at J, with 5 bases between. The CDR3 is made up of 11 amino acids. Germline V gene data show CDR1 as SGHNT and CDR2 as YYREEE (reference sequence).

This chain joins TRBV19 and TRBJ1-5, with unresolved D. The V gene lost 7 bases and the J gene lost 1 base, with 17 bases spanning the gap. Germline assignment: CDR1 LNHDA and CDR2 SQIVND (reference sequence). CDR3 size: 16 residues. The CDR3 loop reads CASTPSRASSNQPQHF. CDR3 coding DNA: TGTGCCAGTACCCCTTCGCGGGCATCGAGCAATCAGCCCCAGCATTTT.

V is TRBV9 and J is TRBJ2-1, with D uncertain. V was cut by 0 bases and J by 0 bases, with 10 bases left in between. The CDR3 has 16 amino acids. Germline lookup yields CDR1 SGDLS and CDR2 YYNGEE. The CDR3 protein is CASSVGRVSSYNEQFF. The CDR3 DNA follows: TGTGCCAGCAGCGTAGGACGGGTCAGCTCCTACAATGAGCAGTTCTTC.

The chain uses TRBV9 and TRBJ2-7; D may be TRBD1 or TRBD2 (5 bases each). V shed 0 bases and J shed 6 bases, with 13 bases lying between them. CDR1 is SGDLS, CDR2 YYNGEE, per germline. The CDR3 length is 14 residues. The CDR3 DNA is TGTGCCAGCAGCGTAGCTGGGAGAGGGACCGAGCAGTACTTC. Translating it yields CASSVAGRGTEQYF. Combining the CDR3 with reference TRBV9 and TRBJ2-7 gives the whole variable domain DSGVTQTPKHLITATGQRVTLRCSPRSGDLSVYWYQQSLDQGLQFLIQYYNGEERAKGNILERFSAQQFPDLHSELNLSSLELGDSALYFCASSVAGRGTEQYFGPGTRLTVT.

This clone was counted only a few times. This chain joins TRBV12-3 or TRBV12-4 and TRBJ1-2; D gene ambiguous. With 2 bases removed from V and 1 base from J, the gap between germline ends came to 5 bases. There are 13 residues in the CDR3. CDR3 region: CASSLFNNYGYTF. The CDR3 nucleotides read TGTGCCAGCAGTTTATTCAATAACTATGGCTACACCTTC.

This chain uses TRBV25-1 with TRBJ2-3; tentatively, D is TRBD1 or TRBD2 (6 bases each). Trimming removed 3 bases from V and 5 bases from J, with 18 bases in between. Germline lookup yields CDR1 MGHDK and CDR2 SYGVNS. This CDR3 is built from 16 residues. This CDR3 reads CASSDPGAEDGDTQYF. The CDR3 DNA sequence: TGTGCCAGCAGTGATCCGGGGGCGGAAGACGGAGATACGCAGTATTTT.

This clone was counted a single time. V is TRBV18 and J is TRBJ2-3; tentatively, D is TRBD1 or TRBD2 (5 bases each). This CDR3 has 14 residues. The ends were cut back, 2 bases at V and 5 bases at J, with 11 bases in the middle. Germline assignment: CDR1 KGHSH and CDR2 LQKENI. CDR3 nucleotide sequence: TGTGCCAGCTCACCATATAATGGGGGAGATACGCAGTATTTT. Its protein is CASSPYNGGDTQYF.

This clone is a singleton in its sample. CDR3 sequence: CASTLDSHSYEQYF. The CDR3 DNA reads as TGTGCCAGCACTTTGGACTCTCACTCCTACGAGCAGTACTTC. This rearrangement joins TRBV2 to TRBJ2-7; perhaps TRBD2 as D (5 bases). The germline V gene has CDR1 SNHLY and CDR2 FYNNEI. There are 14 residues in the CDR3. V was clipped by 7 bases and J by 0 bases, with 13 bases between them.

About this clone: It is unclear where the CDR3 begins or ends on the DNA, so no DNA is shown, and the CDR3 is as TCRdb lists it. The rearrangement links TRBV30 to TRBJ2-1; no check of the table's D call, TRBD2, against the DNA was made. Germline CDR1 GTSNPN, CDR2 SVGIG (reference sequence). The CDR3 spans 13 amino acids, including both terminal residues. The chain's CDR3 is CAWTRDFGNEQFF.

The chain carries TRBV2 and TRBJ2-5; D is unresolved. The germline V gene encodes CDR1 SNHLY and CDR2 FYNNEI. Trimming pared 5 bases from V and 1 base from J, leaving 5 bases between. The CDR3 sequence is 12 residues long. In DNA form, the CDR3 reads TGTGCCAGCAGTAGGCCCCAAGAGACCCAGTACTTC. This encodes CASSRPQETQYF.

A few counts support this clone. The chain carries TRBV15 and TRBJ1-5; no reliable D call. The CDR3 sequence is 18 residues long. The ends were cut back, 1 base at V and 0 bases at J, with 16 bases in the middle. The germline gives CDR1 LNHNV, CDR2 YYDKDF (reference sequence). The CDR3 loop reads CATSRGGGKIYSNQPQHF. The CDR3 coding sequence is TGTGCCACCAGCAGAGGGGGAGGGAAGATTTATAGCAATCAGCCCCAGCATTTT.

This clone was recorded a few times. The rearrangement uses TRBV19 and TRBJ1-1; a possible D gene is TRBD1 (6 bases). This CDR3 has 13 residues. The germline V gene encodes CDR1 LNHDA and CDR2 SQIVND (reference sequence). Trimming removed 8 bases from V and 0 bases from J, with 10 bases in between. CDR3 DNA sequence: TGTGCCAGTTGCGACAGGCTGAACACTGAAGCTTTCTTT. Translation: CASCDRLNTEAFF. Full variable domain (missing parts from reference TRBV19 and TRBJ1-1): DGGITQSPKYLFRKEGQNVTLSCEQNLNHDAMYWYRQDPGQGLRLIYYSQIVNDFQKGDIAEGYSVSREKKESFPLTVTSAQKNPTAFYLCASCDRLNTEAFFGQGTRLTVV.